The entry below describes one T cell receptor beta chain. MiXCR, applied by TCRdb to the 5' RACE reads, yields one record per CDR3 protein. This table holds 25,000 to 35,000 distinct CDR3 sequences, around 5.8% found once. The J segment lost 4 bases and the V segment lost 1 base, leaving 5 bases of the junction unmatched. Germline CDR1 reads SGHAT; CDR2 reads FQNNGV. The CDR3 is 15 amino acids. The source of the sample is a study of early T cells in non-severe SARS-CoV-2 infection. The receptor's source is an adult who was a healthcare worker with PCR-confirmed SARS-CoV-2 infection or an uninfected control (not recorded which). The chain couples TRBV11-2 to TRBJ2-7; 9 nucleotides match TRBD2. Sequencing was performed on whole blood. The CDR3 DNA follows: TGTGCCAGCAGCTTAGTGGCGGGAGGGGCTTACGAGCAGTACTTC. Translated: CASSLVAGGAYEQYF.